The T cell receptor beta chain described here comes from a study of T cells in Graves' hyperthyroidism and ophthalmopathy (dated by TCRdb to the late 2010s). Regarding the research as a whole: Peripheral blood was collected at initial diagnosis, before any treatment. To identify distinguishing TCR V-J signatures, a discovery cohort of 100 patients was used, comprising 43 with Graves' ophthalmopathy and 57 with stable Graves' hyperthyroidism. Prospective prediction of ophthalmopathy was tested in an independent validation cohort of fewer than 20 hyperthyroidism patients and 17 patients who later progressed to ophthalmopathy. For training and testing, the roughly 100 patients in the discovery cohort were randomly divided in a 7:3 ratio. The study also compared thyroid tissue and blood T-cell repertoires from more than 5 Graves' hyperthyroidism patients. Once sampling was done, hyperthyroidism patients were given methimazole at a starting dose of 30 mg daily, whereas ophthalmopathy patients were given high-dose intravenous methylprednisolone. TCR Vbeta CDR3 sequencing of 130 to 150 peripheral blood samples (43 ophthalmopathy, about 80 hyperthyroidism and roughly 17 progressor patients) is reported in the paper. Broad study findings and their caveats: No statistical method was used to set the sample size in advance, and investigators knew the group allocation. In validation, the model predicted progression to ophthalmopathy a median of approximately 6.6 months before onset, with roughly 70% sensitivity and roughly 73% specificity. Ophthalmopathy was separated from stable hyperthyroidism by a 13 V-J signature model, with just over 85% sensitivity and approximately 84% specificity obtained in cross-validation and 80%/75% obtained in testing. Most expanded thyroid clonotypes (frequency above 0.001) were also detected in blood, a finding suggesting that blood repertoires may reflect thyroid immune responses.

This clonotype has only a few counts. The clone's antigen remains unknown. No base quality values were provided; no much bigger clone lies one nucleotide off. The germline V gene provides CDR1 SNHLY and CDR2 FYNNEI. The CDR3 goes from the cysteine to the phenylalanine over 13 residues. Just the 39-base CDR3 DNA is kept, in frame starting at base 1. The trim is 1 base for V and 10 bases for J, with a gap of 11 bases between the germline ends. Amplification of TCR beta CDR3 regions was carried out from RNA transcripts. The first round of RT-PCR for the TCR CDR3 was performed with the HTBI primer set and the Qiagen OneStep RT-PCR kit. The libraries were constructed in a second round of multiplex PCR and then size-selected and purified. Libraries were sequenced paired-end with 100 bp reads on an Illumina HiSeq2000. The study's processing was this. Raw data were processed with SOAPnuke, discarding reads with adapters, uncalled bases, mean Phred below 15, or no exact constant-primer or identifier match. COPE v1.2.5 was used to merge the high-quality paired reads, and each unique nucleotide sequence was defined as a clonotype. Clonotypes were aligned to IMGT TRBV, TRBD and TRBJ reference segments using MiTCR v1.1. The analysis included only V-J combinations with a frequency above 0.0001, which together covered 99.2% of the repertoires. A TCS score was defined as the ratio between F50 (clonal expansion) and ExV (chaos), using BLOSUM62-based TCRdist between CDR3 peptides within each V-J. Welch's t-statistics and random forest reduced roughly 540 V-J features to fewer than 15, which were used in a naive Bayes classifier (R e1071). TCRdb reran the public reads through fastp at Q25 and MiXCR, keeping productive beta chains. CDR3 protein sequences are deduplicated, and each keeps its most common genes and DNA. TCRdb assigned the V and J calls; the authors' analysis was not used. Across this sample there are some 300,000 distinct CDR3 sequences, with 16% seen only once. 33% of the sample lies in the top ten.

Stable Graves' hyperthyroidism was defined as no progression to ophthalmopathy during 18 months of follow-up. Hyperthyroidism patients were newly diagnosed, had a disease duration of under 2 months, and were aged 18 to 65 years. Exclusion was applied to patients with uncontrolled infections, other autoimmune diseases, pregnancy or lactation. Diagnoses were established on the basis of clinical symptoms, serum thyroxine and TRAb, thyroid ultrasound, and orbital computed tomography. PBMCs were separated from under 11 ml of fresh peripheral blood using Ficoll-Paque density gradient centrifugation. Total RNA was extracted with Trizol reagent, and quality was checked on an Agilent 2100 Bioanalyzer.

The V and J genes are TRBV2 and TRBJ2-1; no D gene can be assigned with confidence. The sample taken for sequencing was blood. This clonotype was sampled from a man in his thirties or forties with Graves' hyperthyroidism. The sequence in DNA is TGTGCCAGCAGTGAAGTGGGGATCGGCGAGCAGTTCTTC. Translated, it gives CASSEVGIGEQFF.